This entry lists 16 T cell receptor beta chains sequenced from one sample in a study of metastatic and nonmetastatic thyroid tumors. TCRdb re-clonotyped the PCR reads via MiXCR. The sample consists of roughly 4,000 clones, around a third of them appearing once. Nobody among the patients had been given any treatment before thyroid surgery. The material sequenced was adjacent normal tissue. The receptors were sampled from a male donor with papillary thyroid cancer or a benign thyroid nodule (not recorded which). Some clones in this sample may be carry-over from other donors' samples.

V usage is TRBV5-1 and J usage is TRBJ2-1, with unresolved D. CDR3 length: 14 residues. V was clipped by 0 bases and J by 1 base, with 5 bases between them. Germline-derived CDR1 and CDR2 are SGHRS and YFSETQ. CDR3 sequence: CASSLANSYNEQFF. CDR3 sequence (DNA): TGCGCCAGCAGCTTGGCCAATTCCTACAATGAGCAGTTCTTC.

This clone is deemed large (0.1 to 1%). This chain uses TRBV27 with TRBJ2-7; 11 nucleotides align to TRBD2. V trimming: 6 bases; J trimming: 3 bases; junction bases outside the gene matches: 4. The CDR3 sequence is 14 residues long. Looked up from germline, CDR1 is MNHEY and CDR2 is SMNVEV (reference sequence). The CDR3 bases are TGTGCCAGCAGCTTAGCGGGGGGGTACTACGAGCAGTACTTC. Encoded protein: CASSLAGGYYEQYF.

The chain has TRBV12-3 or TRBV12-4 and TRBJ2-7; D not resolved. This CDR3 comprises 13 residues. V was trimmed by 2 bases and J by 5 bases, leaving 10 bases between them. CDR3 protein: CASSLSPGNEQYF. The CDR3 nucleotides read TGTGCCAGCAGTTTATCTCCGGGTAACGAGCAGTACTTC.

This sequence joins TRBV6-4 and TRBJ2-3; D unclear. The CDR3 is 17 residues long. Trimming cost V 6 bases and J 2 bases, with 21 bases left between them. Germline CDR1 reads MRHNA; CDR2 reads SNTAGT. The DNA for the CDR3 is TGTGCCAGCAGGGCCCCGGGCCCGAGGTCCCCCACAGATACGCAGTATTTT. It codes for CASRAPGPRSPTDTQYF.

The V gene is TRBV18, the J gene TRBJ2-1; 11 bases are shared with TRBD2. Losses at the gene ends were 3 bases for V and 5 bases for J; bases not matched to a gene: 3. The germline CDR1 and CDR2 sequences are KGHSH and LQKENI. This CDR3 has 15 residues. CDR3 nucleotides: TGTGCCAGCTCACCTAGCGGGAGGGACGACAATGAGCAGTTCTTC. Translated, it gives CASSPSGRDDNEQFF.

The rearrangement links TRBV20-1 to TRBJ1-2; D possibly corresponds to TRBD1 (6 bases). CDR1 and CDR2 (germline): DFQATT, SNEGSKA (reference sequence). V was cut by 5 bases and J by 3 bases, with 16 bases left in between. The CDR3 consists of 14 residues. CDR3 sequence: CSAGGFGDYYGYTF. CDR3 nucleotide sequence: TGCAGTGCTGGGGGCTTTGGGGACTACTATGGCTACACCTTC.

The chain combines TRBV27 with TRBJ1-5, with D perhaps TRBD1 (6 bases). CDR3 length equals 16 residues. Between the trimmed V and J ends, which lost 3 bases and 5 bases, there was a span of 17 bases. CDR1 MNHEY and CDR2 SMNVEV come from the germline V gene (reference sequence). CDR3 amino acids: CASSLLGGTDDQPQHF. As DNA, the CDR3 is TGTGCCAGCAGTTTGCTAGGGGGTACGGACGATCAGCCCCAGCATTTT.

This sequence joins TRBV3-1 and TRBJ2-2; a possible D gene is TRBD2 (6 bases). CDR1 and CDR2 from the germline V gene are LGHDT and YNNKEL (reference sequence). This CDR3 contains 15 residues. Trimming stripped 2 bases from V and 7 bases from J, with 14 bases between. The DNA for the CDR3 is TGTGCCAGCAGCCAATGGGGACTTGGTATCGGGGAGCTGTTTTTT. Its protein product is CASSQWGLGIGELFF.

This clone was counted a few times. The genes are TRBV2 and TRBJ2-2; D not resolved. The V end lost 4 bases, the J end lost 2 bases, and 11 bases lay between the germline ends. The CDR3 totals 15 residues. Germline CDR1 reads SNHLY; CDR2 reads FYNNEI. CDR3: CASSGLRSNTGELFF. In nucleotides, the CDR3 is TGTGCCAGCAGTGGACTGAGATCCAACACCGGGGAGCTGTTTTTT.

This chain joins TRBV20-1 and TRBJ1-6, with D perhaps TRBD1 (5 bases). This CDR3 is 11 amino acids long. From germline, CDR1 is DFQATT and CDR2 SNEGSKA (reference sequence). Trimming removed 6 bases from V and 14 bases from J, with 14 bases in between. CDR3 nucleotide sequence: TGCAGTGCGCCCAGGGCTGGGACCCTCCACTTT. It yields the protein CSAPRAGTLHF.

This sequence joins TRBV20-1 and TRBJ2-1; 9 nucleotides align to TRBD1. The junction had 2 bases not matched to a gene; V was cut back by 1 base and J by 4 bases. The CDR3 is 14 residues long. Germline assignment: CDR1 DFQATT and CDR2 SNEGSKA (reference sequence). The CDR3 loop reads CSARGTGAYNEQFF. CDR3 DNA: TGCAGTGCTAGAGGGACAGGGGCATACAATGAGCAGTTCTTC.

By share, this clone ranks as medium-sized. The rearrangement joins TRBV3-1 to TRBJ1-1; D is uncertain. The CDR3 covers 13 residues. CDR1 and CDR2 from the germline V gene are LGHDT and YNNKEL (reference sequence). V gave up 4 bases and J gave up 7 bases, with 13 bases separating them. CDR3 residues: CASSPGRLGEAFF. In DNA form, the CDR3 reads TGTGCCAGCAGCCCCGGGAGGCTCGGTGAAGCTTTCTTT.

There are a few counts of this clone. The rearrangement links TRBV18 to TRBJ2-7; 9 bases are shared with TRBD1. V dropped 3 bases and J dropped 3; count of bases not matched to a gene: 9. The CDR3 runs to 16 residues. Germline values: CDR1 KGHSH, CDR2 LQKENI. CDR3 nucleotide sequence: TGTGCCAGCTCACCTGGTGGGACAGGGCCTTACTACGAGCAGTACTTC. It specifies CASSPGGTGPYYEQYF.

This clone appeared once. The CDR3 carries no conserved terminal phenylalanine or tryptophan, so it likely arises from a read error. The chain joins TRBV7-9 to TRBJ2-1; D is unresolved. The CDR3 has 12 residues. In germline, CDR1 is SEHNR, CDR2 FQNEAQ (reference sequence). The CDR3 here is CARSPTYNEQFV. The DNA of the CDR3 is TGTGCCCGCAGCCCGACCTACAATGAGCAGTTCGTC.

The DNA for the CDR3 is TGCAGTGCTAGAACTCTAGGACTCCCCCAAGAGACCCAGTACTTC. Translated: CSARTLGLPQETQYF. This chain joins TRBV20-1 and TRBJ2-5; a weak D match, TRBD2 (5 bases). Between the trimmed V and J ends, which lost 2 bases and 1 base, there was a span of 14 bases. Germline V CDR1 and CDR2: DFQATT, SNEGSKA (reference sequence). The CDR3 covers 15 residues.

The sample holds a few counts of this clone. The CDR3: CASSPIGGERNEQFF. As DNA, the CDR3 is TGTGCCAGCAGTCCTATAGGGGGAGAGAGGAATGAGCAGTTCTTC. V gene TRBV12-3 or TRBV12-4 combines with J gene TRBJ2-1; maybe TRBD1 (6 bases). This CDR3 comprises 15 residues. V lost 5 bases to trimming and J lost 7 bases, with 18 bases between them.